The 24 T cell receptor beta chains presented below share a single source sample, sequenced in a study of cytomegalovirus exposure and HLA in healthy donors. The PCR ran on 60 Vbeta and 13 Jbeta primers. Profiling relied on immunoSEQ multiplex PCR, and the TCRdb table lists in-frame clones only, not all of them. The table lists under 150,000 clones, 65% to 80% of them singletons. Sample: PBMCs. The receptors come from a young man in good health and CMV-seronegative.

For this clone: Other DNA sequences in the sample encode the same CDR3. The chain carries TRBV2 and TRBJ1-5; D remains ambiguous. Germline V CDR1 and CDR2: SNHLY, FYNNEI. Deletions cut 6 bases from V and 2 bases from J, with 5 bases between. This CDR3 has 12 amino acids. This CDR3 reads CASSAGNQPQHF. CDR3 sequence (DNA): TGTGCCAGCAGCGCAGGCAATCAGCCCCAGCATTTT.

The rearrangement uses TRBV14 and TRBJ2-5; D is perhaps TRBD2 (5 bases). This CDR3 comprises 14 residues. Trimming took 4 bases from V and 0 from J, leaving 9 bases between them. Germline loops: CDR1 SGHDN, CDR2 FVKESK. The CDR3 region is CASSRVDYQETQYF. In DNA, the CDR3 is TGTGCCAGCAGCCGAGTGGACTACCAAGAGACCCAGTACTTC.

The chain combines TRBV28 with TRBJ1-1; a weak D match, TRBD1 (6 bases). The CDR3 contains 13 residues. Germline V gives CDR1 MDHEN, CDR2 SYDVKM. Trimming removed 6 bases from V and 7 bases from J, with 15 bases in between. The CDR3 DNA reads as TGTGCCAGCAGCCGGTCGACAGGTAATGAAGCTTTCTTT. It encodes CASSRSTGNEAFF.

This clone is a singleton in its sample. The chain is built from TRBV19 and TRBJ2-5, with 13 bases identical to TRBD2. The length of the CDR3 is 16 residues. CDR1 LNHDA and CDR2 SQIVND come from the germline V gene (reference sequence). J gave up 2 bases and V 8 bases, and 8 bases lay outside the gene matches. The CDR3 loop is CASSRTSGSWQETQYF. In nucleotides, the CDR3 is TGTGCCAGTTCTAGGACTAGCGGGAGTTGGCAAGAGACCCAGTACTTC.

The chain is built from TRBV10-3 and TRBJ1-4; 8 nucleotides line up with TRBD1. The CDR3 is made up of 17 amino acids. Trimming at V came to 1 base and at J to 0 bases, leaving 4 bases not matched to a gene. Germline V gene lookup returns CDR1 ENHRY and CDR2 SYGVKD. CDR3 nucleotides: TGTGCCATCAGTGAGTTGCAGGGGGCCGCAACTAATGAAAAACTGTTTTTT. Encoded protein: CAISELQGAATNEKLFF.

This sequence joins TRBV10-3 and TRBJ2-7; D is possibly TRBD2 (5 bases). Between the trimmed V and J ends, which lost 4 bases and 7 bases, there was a span of 14 bases. CDR3 length: 13 amino acids. Looked up from germline, CDR1 is ENHRY and CDR2 is SYGVKD. This CDR3 is CAISGNSRDEQYF. The CDR3 region has the DNA TGTGCCATCAGTGGAAACTCCCGGGATGAGCAGTACTTC.

This clone has just one count. CDR3: CASSSKQGAPPEAFF. As DNA, the CDR3 is TGTGCCAGCAGTTCAAAGCAGGGGGCCCCCCCTGAAGCTTTCTTT. The V and J genes are TRBV2 and TRBJ1-1, with TRBD1 matching over 8 bases. CDR3 size: 15 residues. The germline gives CDR1 SNHLY, CDR2 FYNNEI. J lost 6 bases, V lost 5 bases, and 11 bases had no gene match.

The chain joins TRBV27 to TRBJ1-2; weak D call: TRBD1 (5 bases). Trimming removed 0 bases at V and 4 bases at J, with 15 bases between. Germline V gene lookup returns CDR1 MNHEY and CDR2 SMNVEV (reference sequence). This CDR3 has 16 residues. The CDR3 here is CASSLSLGGNGYGYTF. The CDR3 bases are TGTGCCAGCAGTTTATCCCTTGGGGGGAACGGCTATGGCTACACCTTC.

This CDR3 is CASSPGQGVETQYF. The CDR3 DNA sequence: TGTGCCAGTAGTCCTGGACAGGGCGTAGAGACCCAGTACTTC. This sequence joins TRBV19 and TRBJ2-5; TRBD1 agrees at 8 bases. J lost 4 bases, V lost 5 bases, and 6 bases had no gene match. Germline assignment: CDR1 LNHDA and CDR2 SQIVND (reference sequence). The CDR3 has 14 amino acids.

The J gene is TRBJ1-1, the V gene TRBV19; D perhaps matches TRBD1 (6 bases). The V and J ends lost 7 bases and 3 bases respectively, with 21 bases between them. The CDR3 has 16 amino acids. CDR1 LNHDA and CDR2 SQIVND come from the germline V gene (reference sequence). As DNA, the CDR3 is TGTGCCAGTAAAATGGGGGCAATTTTTCGGGACACTGAAGCTTTCTTT. It codes for CASKMGAIFRDTEAFF.

CDR3 sequence (DNA): TGTGCCAGCAGTGTATTAGGCAATCAGCCCCAGCATTTT. Its protein product is CASSVLGNQPQHF. V and J are TRBV6-1 and TRBJ1-5; D not resolved. Germline V gene data show CDR1 as MNHNS and CDR2 as SASEGT. CDR3 length: 13 residues. Trimming left V 4 bases short and J 2 bases short, with 6 bases between.

This rearrangement joins TRBV4-1 to TRBJ1-2, with TRBD1 identical over 7 bases. The germline V gene has CDR1 MGHRA and CDR2 YSYEKL. V gave up 2 bases and J gave up 7 bases; unmatched junction bases: 4. CDR3 length: 13 amino acids. The CDR3 protein is CASSQFDRAGYTF. In DNA, the CDR3 is TGCGCCAGCAGCCAATTTGACAGGGCTGGCTACACCTTC.

The CDR3 reads CASQQGALTGELFF. CDR3 nucleotides: TGCGCCAGCCAACAGGGGGCCCTCACCGGGGAGCTGTTTTTT. V and J are TRBV10-2 and TRBJ2-2, with TRBD1 identical over 9 bases. Germline V gene sequence: CDR1 WSHSY, CDR2 SAAADI. V trimming: 8 bases; J trimming: 4 bases; junction bases outside the gene matches: 5. The CDR3 length is 14 residues.

The V gene is TRBV28, the J gene TRBJ1-4; D not certain. The V end was cut by 4 bases, the J end by 0 bases, with 12 bases between. The germline CDR1 and CDR2 sequences are MDHEN and SYDVKM. This CDR3 has 16 residues. CDR3 in amino acids: CASSSPDGATNEKLFF. CDR3 in DNA: TGTGCCAGCAGTTCTCCCGACGGAGCAACTAATGAAAAACTGTTTTTT.

This sequence joins TRBV29-1 and TRBJ2-1, with 8 nucleotides matching TRBD1. Germline V gives CDR1 SQVTM, CDR2 ANQGSEA. Unmatched junction bases numbered 7, after V lost 7 bases and J lost 2 bases. There are 14 residues in the CDR3. The CDR3 reads CSAVTGDTYNEQFF. For the CDR3, the DNA is TGCAGCGCTGTGACAGGGGATACCTACAATGAGCAGTTCTTC.

This clone has just one count. The chain has TRBV5-8 and TRBJ2-2; 7 nucleotides agree with TRBD1. The germline V gene has CDR1 SGHTS and CDR2 YDEGEE. Trimming at V came to 4 bases and at J to 3 bases, leaving 6 bases not matched to a gene. The CDR3 consists of 15 residues. The CDR3 sequence is CASSKHGTDTGELFF. The CDR3 region has the DNA TGTGCCAGCAGCAAACACGGGACAGACACCGGGGAGCTGTTTTTT.

The J gene is TRBJ2-7, the V gene TRBV4-2; D might be TRBD2 (6 bases). The V end lost 0 bases, the J end lost 3 bases, and 15 bases lay between the germline ends. Per the germline V gene, CDR1 is LGHNA and CDR2 is YNFKEQ. The length of the CDR3 is 16 residues. DNA for the CDR3: TGTGCCAGCAGCCAAGATTTCGGGAGTGCCTACTACGAGCAGTACTTC. This codes for CASSQDFGSAYYEQYF.

The chain is built from TRBV5-6 and TRBJ2-7, with 8 bases that match TRBD1. After removal of 4 bases from V and 2 bases from J, the junction contained 5 bases not matched to a gene. The CDR3 is made up of 14 amino acids. CDR1 and CDR2 (germline): SGHDT, YYEEEE. The CDR3 nucleotides are TGTGCCAGCAGCCCCCTGGACAGGGCCTACGAGCAGTACTTC. It yields the protein CASSPLDRAYEQYF.

For this clone: The sample carries other DNA sequences with the same CDR3. The V call is TRBV9, the J call TRBJ1-3; unclear D gene. Germline V CDR1 and CDR2: SGDLS, YYNGEE. The ends were cut back, 0 bases at V and 4 bases at J, with 2 bases in the middle. There are 12 residues in the CDR3. DNA of the CDR3: TGTGCCAGCAGCGTAGCGGGAAACACCATATATTTT. Amino acids: CASSVAGNTIYF.

V usage is TRBV27 and J usage is TRBJ2-7, with D possibly being TRBD2 (5 bases). The germline gives CDR1 MNHEY, CDR2 SMNVEV (reference sequence). Trimming removed 3 bases at V and 0 bases at J, with 15 bases between. This CDR3 region has 16 residues. The CDR3 DNA reads as TGTGCCAGCAGTTTCTCCTCAGAGGGATTCTCCTACGAGCAGTACTTC. Protein: CASSFSSEGFSYEQYF.

The chain couples TRBV28 to TRBJ2-7; TRBD1 agrees at 9 bases. The CDR3 extends over 13 amino acids. Looked up from germline, CDR1 is MDHEN and CDR2 is SYDVKM. V trimming: 7 bases; J trimming: 9 bases; junction bases outside the gene matches: 10. This chain's CDR3 is CASTSGTGWWQYF. In DNA, the CDR3 is TGTGCCAGCACCTCCGGGACAGGGTGGTGGCAGTACTTC.

In this sample, this clone turned up a few times. The genes are TRBV28 and TRBJ2-3; 9 bases line up with TRBD2. The V segment lost 9 bases and the J segment 2 bases; nucleotides outside the gene matches: 9. This CDR3 has 15 amino acids. Germline V gene lookup returns CDR1 MDHEN and CDR2 SYDVKM. CDR3 sequence: CASRRAGGHTDTQYF. The CDR3 DNA is TGTGCCAGTAGAAGAGCGGGAGGCCACACAGATACGCAGTATTTT.

There are a few counts of this clone. V is TRBV7-7 and J is TRBJ2-1, with TRBD1 as a possible D gene (6 bases). The V end was cut by 5 bases, the J end by 6 bases, with 11 bases between. Germline CDR1 reads SSHAT; CDR2 reads FNYEAQ (reference sequence). CDR3 size: 13 residues. Here the CDR3 reads CASSIGQTNEQFF. CDR3 bases: TGTGCCAGCAGCATCGGACAGACCAATGAGCAGTTCTTC.

The J gene is TRBJ2-7, the V gene TRBV7-2; D perhaps matches TRBD1 (5 bases). Germline CDR1 SGHTA, CDR2 FQGNSA. This CDR3 comprises 17 residues. V was cut by 1 base and J by 1 base, with 17 bases left in between. CDR3 amino acids: CASSLVGQGSWSYEQYF. The CDR3 DNA sequence: TGTGCCAGCAGCTTAGTGGGCCAGGGAAGTTGGTCCTACGAGCAGTACTTC.